Given below is one TCR beta chain in context. Libraries were prepared by immunoSEQ multiplex PCR; TCRdb keeps only in-frame clonotypes and omits some of them. The table records about 59,000 clones, around three quarters of them present only once. Germline CDR1 MNHNS, CDR2 SASEGT. The CDR3 spans 15 residues. Germline trimming cut 11 bases from V and 5 bases from J; bases unmatched to any gene: 14. This record comes from a study of radiotherapy plus CTLA-4 blockade in lung cancer. This receptor was identified in a human donor with non-small cell lung cancer whose response to radiotherapy plus ipilimumab could not be evaluated. Sequenced material: peripheral blood, taken from a patient treated with radiotherapy plus ipilimumab. This chain joins TRBV6-1 and TRBJ2-2, with 7 bases identical to TRBD2. CDR3 loop: CACRSGLGATGELFF. CDR3 in DNA: TGTGCCTGTCGATCAGGACTAGGGGCAACCGGGGAGCTGTTTTTT.